The entry below describes one T cell receptor beta chain. This clonotype was found many times. Which antigen it targets is not known. No base quality values were provided; no much bigger clone lies one nucleotide off. The CDR3 numbers 15 residues from cysteine through phenylalanine. Only the CDR3 DNA stays, 45 bases, in frame from base 1. Cut back by 4 bases and 2 bases, the V and J ends lie 10 bases apart. The germline V gene sets CDR1 to SGHRS and CDR2 to YFSETQ. The time point label of this sample denotes: newly diagnosed GD, antithyroid drugs for less than 3 months. For both TCR sequencing and RNA sequencing, RNA was extracted from PBMCs in TRIzol. Graves' disease was diagnosed according to American Thyroid Association guidelines. Patients for the study were recruited at an endocrinology department in Xi'an, China. From each patient, about 9.7 milliliters of peripheral blood was collected into an EDTA anticoagulant tube. PBMCs were isolated by Ficoll Paque Plus density gradient separation without further T cell sorting. An Agilent 2100 Bioanalyzer and agarose gel were used to check RNA quality, and a NanoDrop 2000 was used to measure RNA concentration.

The sample is drawn from a study of regulatory T cells in long-lasting Graves disease (dated by TCRdb to the early 2020s). In terms of the full investigation: Antithyroid drugs had been taken for less than 3 months by newly diagnosed Graves' disease patients. Persistent Graves' disease patients were compared with newly diagnosed Graves' disease patients by peripheral blood TCR sequencing and RNA sequencing. The study was conducted in China and was registered as a clinical trial. A total of around 33 samples underwent TCR sequencing, from 13 patients with persistent Graves' disease and 20 patients with newly diagnosed Graves' disease.

Library generation was performed with multiplex PCR. The sequencer listed for this sample is Illumina HiSeq 4000. CDR3 regions were amplified by Arm-PCR with iRepertoire HTBI primers to construct TCR beta libraries. Gel purification was performed on PCR products prior to sequencing. Concerning the study's data processing: Gene usage analysis of CDR3 amino acid clonotypes used the approximately 62 TRBV and 11 to 15 TRBJ segments found across samples. Filtered high-quality paired reads were merged into contigs using COPE and FqMerger. BLAST was used to align contigs to IMGT TRBV, TRBD and TRBJ reference genes, and CDR3 was defined according to IMGT. Highly expanded clones were defined as clonotypes with a frequency above 0.1%. Repertoire diversity was measured by Shannon entropy, and V-J evenness by the Gini coefficient. Clonotypes shared by more than one individual were considered public. The raw public reads went through TCRdb reprocessing: fastp at Q25, MiXCR clone calling, in-frame beta chains kept. Rows merge per CDR3 protein into single entries with the most common DNA and genes. These V and J calls derive from TCRdb rather than the authors' analysis. Within this sample are hundreds of thousands of distinct CDR3 sequences, with around an eighth of them counted one time only. In total, the top ten clones hold 8% to 10% of the sample.

The investigation overall reported the following: Sequencing and analysis were limited to the TCR beta chain. Because the primary lesion, thyroid tissue, could not be accessed, the study looked at peripheral blood alone. The authors acknowledged the small sample size as a limitation that may reduce accuracy. Compared with newly diagnosed patients, patients with persistent Graves' disease had lower TCR Shannon entropy and fewer highly expanded clones, which suggests clonal expansion. Persistent disease showed preferential use of TRBV28, TRBJ1-2 and TRBJ2-5, whereas newly diagnosed disease favored TRBV20-1 and TRBJ2-1. Patients with persistent disease shared more public clonotypes (approximately 2,500) than newly diagnosed patients did (about 1,000).

These data were likewise used in another study, on T cells in Graves' hyperthyroidism and ophthalmopathy. Per that second paper: Stable Graves' hyperthyroidism was defined as the absence of progression to ophthalmopathy over 18 months of follow-up. Hyperthyroidism patients were newly diagnosed, had a disease duration of under 2 months, and were aged 18 to 65 years. Patients with uncontrolled infections, other autoimmune diseases, pregnancy or lactation were excluded. Diagnoses were based on clinical symptoms, serum thyroxine and TRAb, thyroid ultrasound and orbital computed tomography. The first round of RT-PCR for the TCR CDR3 was performed with the HTBI primer set and the Qiagen OneStep RT-PCR kit. Most expanded thyroid clonotypes (frequency above 0.001) were also found in blood, which suggests that blood repertoires may mirror thyroid immune responses. In cross-validation, a model built on a 13 V-J signature told ophthalmopathy apart from stable hyperthyroidism with about 90% sensitivity and around 81% specificity, and in testing the same model reached 80%/75%. In validation, progression to ophthalmopathy was predicted by the model with 65% to 71% sensitivity and 72% to 85% specificity, a median of approximately 7.1 months before onset. A discovery cohort of about a hundred patients, about 40 with Graves' ophthalmopathy and more than 55 with stable Graves' hyperthyroidism, was used to find distinguishing TCR V-J signatures. Prospective prediction of ophthalmopathy was tested in an independent validation cohort of fewer than 20 hyperthyroidism patients and 17 patients who later progressed to ophthalmopathy. For training and testing, the 100 patients in the discovery cohort were randomly divided in a 7:3 ratio. In about six Graves' hyperthyroidism patients, the study also compared T-cell repertoires from thyroid tissue with T-cell repertoires from blood. Once sampling was done, hyperthyroidism patients were given methimazole at a starting dose of 30 mg daily, whereas ophthalmopathy patients were given high-dose intravenous methylprednisolone. The libraries were constructed in a second round of multiplex PCR and then size-selected and purified. Paired-end sequencing of the libraries was performed with 100 bp reads on an Illumina HiSeq2000. SOAPnuke was used to process the raw data, throwing out any read that contained adapters or uncalled bases, had a mean Phred below 15, or lacked an exact constant-primer or identifier match. COPE v1.2.5 was used to merge high-quality paired reads, and clonotypes were defined as unique nucleotide sequences. MiTCR v1.1 was used to align the clonotypes against IMGT TRBV, TRBD and TRBJ reference segments. Analysis was restricted to V-J combinations with a frequency above 0.0001, which covered about 99% of repertoires. The TCS score was defined as the ratio of F50 (clonal expansion) to E x V (chaos), calculated using BLOSUM62-based TCRdist between CDR3 peptides within each V-J. Welch's t-statistics and random forest reduced fewer than 600 V-J features to some 14, which were used in a naive Bayes classifier (R e1071). Sample size was not statistically predetermined, and investigators were not blinded to group allocation. TCR Vbeta CDR3 sequencing of 120 to 150 peripheral blood samples (approximately 44 ophthalmopathy, around 80 hyperthyroidism and roughly 17 progressor patients) is reported in the paper.

The sequence joins TRBV5-1 to TRBJ1-6; the D gene remains uncertain. The TCR sequence derives from a man aged 30 to 39 with Graves disease. Donor details come from another sample of the same person, matched by shared clones. The sequences come from peripheral blood mononuclear cells (PBMCs), collected at new diagnosis, from a patient treated with antithyroid drugs. The CDR3 region has the sequence CASSRDGPYNSPLHF. The DNA is TGCGCCAGCAGCAGAGACGGGCCCTATAATTCACCCCTCCACTTT.